The rows below give T cell receptor beta chains drawn from one sample of a study of blood T cell repertoires in COVID-19. TCRdb's copy holds only in-frame clones and misses some; the assay was immunoSEQ multiplex PCR. Of about 47,000 clones in the sample, around 83% were seen once. Material: peripheral blood. All receptors come from a man aged 60 to 75 with active COVID-19. CDR3s include the opening cysteine and the closing phenylalanine or tryptophan. Each record gives: V gene, clone size, D gene, J gene, CDR3 DNA, CDR3 protein. D genes are given only for firm matches. A clone size is listed for some rows: how often the clone was seen (once, few, many), or a class if it is expanded.

V: TRBV4-1
size: .
D: .
J: TRBJ1-3
DNA: TGCGCCAGCAGCCAGGGACCACAGGGATCCACCATATATTTT
CDR3: CASSQGPQGSTIYF

V: TRBV7-3
size: .
D: TRBD2
J: TRBJ2-1
DNA: TGTGCCAGCAGCCGAGTCCCTGGCGGGAGCTACAATGAGCAGTTCTTC
CDR3: CASSRVPGGSYNEQFF

V: TRBV7-9
size: .
D: .
J: TRBJ2-3
DNA: TGTGCCAGCACCCGACGCAGAACAGATACCTCTAGCACAGATACGCAGTATTTT
CDR3: CASTRRRTDTSSTDTQYF

V: TRBV24-1
size: once
D: TRBD2
J: TRBJ2-5
DNA: TGTGCCACCAGTGGACTAGCGATGGAGACCCAGTACTTC
CDR3: CATSGLAMETQYF

V: TRBV2
size: .
D: .
J: TRBJ2-1
DNA: TGTGCCAGCAGTGAAGGTGGGCGCCGAAATGAGCAGTTCTTC
CDR3: CASSEGGRRNEQFF

V: TRBV10-3
size: .
D: .
J: TRBJ2-7
DNA: TGTGCCATCAGTGAGCTCGTCCGCGGGGGCGGGGGCGAGCAGTACTTC
CDR3: CAISELVRGGGGEQYF

V: TRBV7-2
size: few
D: TRBD2
J: TRBJ2-5
DNA: TGTGCCAGCAGCCCCTGGGGACTAGCGGGAGTTATGGCAGAGACCCAGTACTTC
CDR3: CASSPWGLAGVMAETQYF

V: TRBV27
size: once
D: .
J: TRBJ2-1
DNA: TGTGCCAGCAGTTTTGGCGGTTCCTACAATGAGCAGTTCTTC
CDR3: CASSFGGSYNEQFF

V: TRBV10-1
size: .
D: .
J: TRBJ2-7
DNA: TGCGCCAGCAGTGAAACAACGGGAGATAGTTGCGAGCAGTACTTC
CDR3: CASSETTGDSCEQYF

V: TRBV23-1
size: .
D: .
J: TRBJ1-2
DNA: TGCGCCAGCAGTCAAGGGGCAGTAACTGGCTACACCTTC
CDR3: CASSQGAVTGYTF

V: TRBV7-8
size: .
D: .
J: TRBJ1-6
DNA: TGTGCCAGCAGCTTAGGAGACAGGATCGGGAATTCACCCCTCCACTTT
CDR3: CASSLGDRIGNSPLHF

V: TRBV6-6
size: .
D: .
J: TRBJ2-5
DNA: TGTGCCAGCAGTTACCAGCGGCGGGGCAACCAAGAGACCCAGTACTTC
CDR3: CASSYQRRGNQETQYF

V: TRBV5-1
size: .
D: .
J: TRBJ2-2
DNA: TGCGCCAGCAGCTCCAGGACGGACACCACCGGGGAGCTGTTTTTT
CDR3: CASSSRTDTTGELFF

V: TRBV5-1
size: .
D: .
J: TRBJ2-7
DNA: TGCGCCAGCAGCTTGGACGAGGTCTCCTACGAGCAGTACTTC
CDR3: CASSLDEVSYEQYF

V: TRBV2
size: .
D: .
J: TRBJ2-7
DNA: TGTGCCAGCAGTGATCCAAACACCTACGAGCAGTACTTC
CDR3: CASSDPNTYEQYF

V: TRBV11-2
size: .
D: .
J: TRBJ2-2
DNA: TGTGCCAGCAGCCCGACGCCGGGGAACACCGGGGAGCTGTTTTTT
CDR3: CASSPTPGNTGELFF

V: TRBV28
size: .
D: .
J: TRBJ1-1
DNA: TGTGCCAGCACCGGGTTAAACACTGAAGCTTTCTTT
CDR3: CASTGLNTEAFF

V: TRBV19
size: .
D: TRBD1
J: TRBJ1-2
DNA: TGTGCCAGTAGACAAGGACAGGTCTATGGCTACACCTTC
CDR3: CASRQGQVYGYTF

V: TRBV3-1/TRBV3-2
size: .
D: .
J: TRBJ2-5
DNA: TGTGCCAGCAGCTCGGCGGGGACCCAGTACTTC
CDR3: CASSSAGTQYF

V: TRBV11-3
size: .
D: TRBD1
J: TRBJ1-2
DNA: TGTGCCAGCAGGCGACAGGGGTTCATTCTTGGCTACACCTTC
CDR3: CASRRQGFILGYTF

V: TRBV5-5
size: .
D: TRBD1
J: TRBJ2-7
DNA: TGTGCCAGCAGCCCGGGACAGGCGTATGGGTACGAGCAGTACTTC
CDR3: CASSPGQAYGYEQYF

V: TRBV28
size: .
D: .
J: TRBJ1-1
DNA: TGTGCCAGCAGTTTATCTGGCGGGGCTGAAGCTTTCTTT
CDR3: CASSLSGGAEAFF

V: TRBV4-1
size: few
D: .
J: TRBJ1-1
DNA: TGCGCCAGCAGCCAAGACGACAGTTCCACTGAAGCTTTCTTT
CDR3: CASSQDDSSTEAFF

V: TRBV7-3
size: .
D: .
J: TRBJ2-1
DNA: TGTGCCAGCAGCTCCTTGTCTTACAATGAGCAGTTCTTC
CDR3: CASSSLSYNEQFF

V: TRBV28
size: .
D: TRBD1
J: TRBJ2-6
DNA: TGTGCCAGCAGTCTTCGGACAGGGCAGGGGTCTGGGGCCAACGTCCTGACTTTC
CDR3: CASSLRTGQGSGANVLTF

V: TRBV6-6
size: .
D: .
J: TRBJ1-5
DNA: TGTGCCAGCAGTTTGACCGGGACAATGGGTCAGCCCCAGCATTTT
CDR3: CASSLTGTMGQPQHF

V: TRBV11-3
size: .
D: TRBD2
J: TRBJ2-7
DNA: TGTGCCAGCAGCGGACGAGGACTAGCCGACGAGCAGTACTTC
CDR3: CASSGRGLADEQYF

V: TRBV5-6
size: .
D: TRBD2
J: TRBJ2-5
DNA: TGTGCCAGCAGCTTGGAGGGCGGACTTAGCGGGGTCCTCCAGTACTTC
CDR3: CASSLEGGLSGVLQYF

V: TRBV9
size: .
D: .
J: TRBJ2-3
DNA: TGTGCCAGCAGCCCGATCAGTAGCGGAGGCTACACAGATACGCAGTATTTT
CDR3: CASSPISSGGYTDTQYF

V: TRBV9
size: few
D: TRBD2
J: TRBJ2-1
DNA: TGTGCCAGCAGCCCCGGGGGGGGAGTTTACAATGAGCAGTTCTTC
CDR3: CASSPGGGVYNEQFF

V: TRBV6-6
size: .
D: .
J: TRBJ2-4
DNA: TGTGCCAGCAGTTACCGGGACTCGGCTATTCAGTACTTC
CDR3: CASSYRDSAIQYF

V: TRBV10-3
size: .
D: TRBD1
J: TRBJ2-1
DNA: TGTGCCATCAAAGGGACAGGAGGGGATGAGCAGTTCTTC
CDR3: CAIKGTGGDEQFF

V: TRBV6-5
size: .
D: .
J: TRBJ1-1
DNA: TGTGCCAGCAGTTCGGCCAGGGGTCAGAACACTGAAGCTTTCTTT
CDR3: CASSSARGQNTEAFF

V: TRBV7-2
size: once
D: TRBD1
J: TRBJ1-5
DNA: TGTGCCAGCAGCTTAACAGGACAGGGTGCGAATCAGCCCCAGCATTTT
CDR3: CASSLTGQGANQPQHF

V: TRBV28
size: .
D: .
J: TRBJ1-2
DNA: TGTGCCAGCAGCCTGTCGGGGTATGGCTACACCTTC
CDR3: CASSLSGYGYTF

V: TRBV14
size: .
D: .
J: TRBJ2-2
DNA: TGTGCCAGCAGCCCTTCCCCAGGGCTTGGCGGGGAGCTGTTTTTT
CDR3: CASSPSPGLGGELFF

V: TRBV20-1
size: .
D: TRBD2
J: TRBJ2-1
DNA: TGCAGTGCTAGTAGCGGGGGCTCCTTTTCCTACAATGAGCAGTTCTTC
CDR3: CSASSGGSFSYNEQFF

V: TRBV7-2
size: .
D: .
J: TRBJ2-1
DNA: TGTGCCAGCAGCTCCCGGTCGGGGGAAGGTGAGCAGTTCTTC
CDR3: CASSSRSGEGEQFF

V: TRBV19
size: .
D: TRBD1
J: TRBJ1-2
DNA: TGTGCCAGTAGTATGGGACAGCCATTCTATGGCTACACCTTC
CDR3: CASSMGQPFYGYTF

V: TRBV7-2
size: .
D: .
J: TRBJ1-6
DNA: TGTGCCAGCAGCTTACAGGGCTCCTATAATTCACCCCTCCACTTT
CDR3: CASSLQGSYNSPLHF

V: TRBV7-2
size: .
D: .
J: TRBJ1-1
DNA: TGTGCCAGCAGCCACCCGCGGAGGGGAACTGAAGCTTTCTTT
CDR3: CASSHPRRGTEAFF

V: TRBV6-5
size: .
D: .
J: TRBJ1-1
DNA: TGTGCCAGCAGTTACGAGGGCAAGAACACTGAAGCTTTCTTT
CDR3: CASSYEGKNTEAFF

V: TRBV28
size: .
D: TRBD1
J: TRBJ2-1
DNA: TGTGCCAGCAGTTTAAGTCGGGACAGGGTCAATGAGCAGTTCTTC
CDR3: CASSLSRDRVNEQFF

V: TRBV5-1
size: .
D: TRBD2
J: TRBJ2-1
DNA: TGCGCCAGCAGCTTGACTAGCGGGGGTGGGAATGAGCAGTTCTTC
CDR3: CASSLTSGGGNEQFF

V: TRBV18
size: .
D: .
J: TRBJ1-1
DNA: TGTGCCAGCTCACCACCTAGGGGGTCGAACACTGAAGCTTTCTTT
CDR3: CASSPPRGSNTEAFF

V: TRBV7-9
size: .
D: .
J: TRBJ2-7
DNA: TGTGCCAGCAGCTTGGTAGGGGTAGATTACGAGCAGTACTTC
CDR3: CASSLVGVDYEQYF

V: TRBV6-5
size: .
D: .
J: TRBJ1-1
DNA: TGTGCCAGCAGTTACTCTAGGAACACTGAAGCTTTCTTT
CDR3: CASSYSRNTEAFF

V: TRBV11-1
size: .
D: TRBD2
J: TRBJ2-7
DNA: TGTGCCAGCAGCTTAGAGGGTCTAGCGGAACAGCAGTACTTC
CDR3: CASSLEGLAEQQYF

V: TRBV7-2
size: .
D: TRBD2
J: TRBJ2-1
DNA: TGTGCCAGCAGCCCCTCCGGTGGCGGGGGAGGTGAGCAGTTCTTC
CDR3: CASSPSGGGGGEQFF

V: TRBV28
size: .
D: TRBD2
J: TRBJ2-7
DNA: TGTGCCAGCAGTGGGAGGACTAGCGGTCCCTACGAGCAGTACTTC
CDR3: CASSGRTSGPYEQYF

V: TRBV12-3/TRBV12-4
size: .
D: .
J: TRBJ2-7
DNA: TGTGCCAGCAGTACTTCCTACGAGCAGTACTTC
CDR3: CASSTSYEQYF

V: TRBV18
size: few
D: TRBD2
J: TRBJ2-3
DNA: TGTGCCAGCTCACCGGGCGGGAGGGCCAACACAGATACGCAGTATTTT
CDR3: CASSPGGRANTDTQYF

V: TRBV9
size: .
D: .
J: TRBJ2-3
DNA: TGTGCCAGCAGCGGGGGCCTAGGCACAGATACGCAGTATTTT
CDR3: CASSGGLGTDTQYF

V: TRBV5-6
size: .
D: TRBD1
J: TRBJ1-2
DNA: TGTGCCAGCAGCCCTGGGACAGGGAACTATGGCTACACCTTC
CDR3: CASSPGTGNYGYTF

V: TRBV6-4
size: once
D: .
J: TRBJ2-1
DNA: TGTGCCAGCAGTGACAATAACACCCCCCTGTTCTTC
CDR3: CASSDNNTPLFF